The 13 T cell receptor beta chains presented below share a single source sample, sequenced in a study of cytomegalovirus exposure and HLA in healthy donors. 60 Vbeta and 13 Jbeta primers were used in PCR. Repertoires were generated with immunoSEQ multiplex PCR, while TCRdb's copy carries only in-frame clones and drops some. The ten top clones account for roughly 3.7%, within a sample of over 100,000 clones. The specimen was PBMCs. These receptors came from a man between 25 and 39 years old in good health and CMV-seronegative.

The V gene is TRBV15, the J gene TRBJ1-6; 8 positions match TRBD1. CDR3 length: 16 amino acids. CDR1 and CDR2 from the germline V gene are LNHNV and YYDKDF (reference sequence). With 3 bases clipped from V and 7 bases from J, the junction kept 8 bases outside the gene matches. Here the CDR3 DNA reads TGTGCCACCAGCAGTCAACCACAGGGGGTAAATTCACCCCTCCACTTT. Its protein is CATSSQPQGVNSPLHF.

The chain couples TRBV11-3 to TRBJ2-1, with TRBD2 as a possible D gene (6 bases). This CDR3 has 15 residues. V dropped 3 bases and J dropped 6 bases, with 15 bases sitting between them. Germline-derived CDR1 and CDR2 are SGHNT and YENEEA. CDR3 sequence reads: CASSFRTIPFNEQFF. The DNA for the CDR3 is TGTGCCAGCAGCTTCCGGACTATTCCTTTCAATGAGCAGTTCTTC.

The chain employs TRBV7-9 and TRBJ1-1, with D possibly being TRBD1 (5 bases). The CDR3 is 15 amino acids. Looked up from germline, CDR1 is SEHNR and CDR2 is FQNEAQ (reference sequence). Trimming removed 7 bases at V and 2 bases at J, with 17 bases between. CDR3 in DNA: TGTGCCAGCACCATCGCCGTGCAGGGAAACACTGAAGCTTTCTTT. Protein: CASTIAVQGNTEAFF.

This chain connects TRBV9 to TRBJ2-1; 8 positions agree with TRBD2. V trimming: 0 bases; J trimming: 7 bases; junction bases outside the gene matches: 15. The CDR3 runs 18 residues. Per the germline V gene, CDR1 is SGDLS and CDR2 is YYNGEE. CDR3 in DNA: TGTGCCAGCAGCGTAGCTTCGGGGGGGGGCTCTTTGGGGAATGAGCAGTTCTTC. This codes for CASSVASGGGSLGNEQFF. The full variable domain, its missing parts supplied by reference TRBV9 and TRBJ2-1, is DSGVTQTPKHLITATGQRVTLRCSPRSGDLSVYWYQQSLDQGLQFLIQYYNGEERAKGNILERFSAQQFPDLHSELNLSSLELGDSALYFCASSVASGGGSLGNEQFFGPGTRLTVL.

The chain links TRBV4-3 to TRBJ1-5, with D perhaps TRBD1 (6 bases). The CDR3 loop spans 14 amino acids. With 4 bases removed from V and 4 bases from J, the gap between germline ends came to 11 bases. Germline loops: CDR1 LGHNA, CDR2 YSLEER. CDR3 DNA sequence: TGCGCCAGCAGCCCGGGACATTTAAATCAGCCCCAGCATTTT. Its translation: CASSPGHLNQPQHF.

The chain joins TRBV21-1 to TRBJ1-1. TRBV21-1 is a known pseudogene. This CDR3 spans 16 amino acids. CDR3 sequence reads: CASSKGEGPGDTEAFF. CDR3 DNA: TGTGCCAGCAGCAAAGGGGAGGGACCGGGGGACACTGAAGCTTTCTTT.

The chain joins TRBV10-2 to TRBJ1-6, with 10 bases that match TRBD1. The germline V gene has CDR1 WSHSY and CDR2 SAAADI. V lost 7 bases to trimming and J lost 9 bases; unmatched junction nucleotides: 6. The CDR3 runs 14 residues. CDR3 DNA sequence: TGCGCCAGCACCTGGGACAGGGGATCTTCACCCCTCCACTTT. It codes for CASTWDRGSSPLHF.

V is TRBV27 and J is TRBJ2-6; 9 nucleotides align to TRBD2. The germline V gene encodes CDR1 MNHEY and CDR2 SMNVEV (reference sequence). The length of the CDR3 is 18 residues. V shed 3 bases and J 3 bases; nucleotides not matched to a gene: 9. The CDR3 loop reads CASSLHGGGAGGANVLTF. CDR3 in DNA: TGTGCCAGCAGTTTGCACGGCGGGGGGGCCGGTGGGGCCAACGTCCTGACTTTC.

The chain combines TRBV5-1 with TRBJ2-3, with D maybe TRBD2 (5 bases). V was cut by 4 bases and J by 1 base, with 10 bases left in between. The CDR3 runs to 14 residues. The germline V gene has CDR1 SGHRS and CDR2 YFSETQ. CDR3 amino acids: CASSPSRGTDTQYF. CDR3 nucleotides: TGCGCCAGCAGCCCATCGCGGGGCACAGATACGCAGTATTTT.

The genes are TRBV28 and TRBJ2-7; 8 bases map to TRBD1. CDR3 length: 15 amino acids. Losses at the gene ends were 4 bases for V and 2 bases for J; bases not matched to a gene: 7. Per germline, CDR1 MDHEN and CDR2 SYDVKM. Written as DNA, the CDR3 is TGTGCCAGCAGTTCACCCGGGACAGGCCCCTACGAGCAGTACTTC. As protein: CASSSPGTGPYEQYF.

The V call is TRBV5-1, the J call TRBJ2-5; no reliable D call. This CDR3 is 14 amino acids long. Per germline, CDR1 SGHRS and CDR2 YFSETQ. The germline V and J ends were trimmed by 0 bases and 5 bases, with 11 bases remaining between them. The CDR3 DNA reads as TGCGCCAGCAGCTTGGCCGCGCCCAGGGAGACCCAGTACTTC. This gives the protein CASSLAAPRETQYF.

The chain has TRBV6-6 and TRBJ1-1, with TRBD1 matching over 9 bases. Germline lookup yields CDR1 MNHNY and CDR2 SVGAGI (reference sequence). V lost 4 bases to trimming and J lost 0 bases; unmatched junction nucleotides: 6. CDR3 size: 16 residues. The CDR3 region has the DNA TGTGCCAGCAGTTTCCCGACAGGGGGAATGAACACTGAAGCTTTCTTT. This gives the protein CASSFPTGGMNTEAFF.

V is TRBV6-1 and J is TRBJ2-7; the D gene is possibly TRBD1 (5 bases). Trimming took off 1 base at V and 2 bases at J, with 12 bases between the two ends. This CDR3 region has 15 residues. Germline loops: CDR1 MNHNS, CDR2 SASEGT. The CDR3 nucleotides are TGTGCCAGCAGTGAAGGGGTCGCAGGGACCTACGAGCAGTACTTC. It yields the protein CASSEGVAGTYEQYF.